These 26 T cell receptor beta chains came from one sample sequenced in a study of response to subunit inactivated influenza vaccine. TCRdb itself ran the RT-PCR reads through MiXCR, one entry per CDR3 protein. The sample carries hundreds of thousands of distinct CDR3 sequences, less than 10% recorded once. The specimen comprised PBMCs from blood, sampled around 25 months after vaccination. Source of these receptors: a man in his fifties or sixties who received an inactivated influenza vaccine.

This clonotype was detected ten times or more. V usage is TRBV9 and J usage is TRBJ1-1; TRBD1 matches at 7 bases. Germline V gene lookup returns CDR1 SGDLS and CDR2 YYNGEE. This CDR3 has 13 amino acids. J lost 3 bases, V lost 4 bases, and 3 bases had no gene match. The CDR3 protein is CASSWDRDTEAFF. CDR3 sequence (DNA): TGTGCCAGCAGCTGGGACAGAGACACTGAAGCTTTCTTT.

This clonotype was seen a few times. The chain carries TRBV12-3 or TRBV12-4 and TRBJ2-7; the D gene is possibly TRBD2 (5 bases). This CDR3 is built from 14 residues. The V and J ends lost 7 bases and 4 bases respectively, with 17 bases between them. The CDR3 nucleotides are TGTGCCAGCAACCGCGGCGGGCCACCGTACGAGCAGTACTTC. This gives the protein CASNRGGPPYEQYF.

This clonotype was seen many times. The chain combines TRBV6-2 or TRBV6-3 with TRBJ2-5, with 7 bases fitting TRBD1. The CDR3 consists of 15 residues. V lost 5 bases, J lost 1 base, and 7 bases stayed unmatched. The germline V gene encodes CDR1 MNHEY and CDR2 SVGEGT. DNA of the CDR3: TGTGCCAGCAGTCCCGGGACAGCGTTCCAAGAGACCCAGTACTTC. Its protein product is CASSPGTAFQETQYF.

The CDR3 nucleotides read TGTGCCAGCAGCCCCCAGGGAGCGGGCCTCTCCTACAATGAGCAGTTCTTC. It is translated as CASSPQGAGLSYNEQFF. The chain joins TRBV11-2 to TRBJ2-1; perhaps TRBD2 as D (6 bases). Trimming removed 5 bases at V and 0 bases at J, with 17 bases between. Looked up from germline, CDR1 is SGHAT and CDR2 is FQNNGV. This CDR3 is 17 amino acids long.

This clonotype was seen only a few times. The CDR3 loop is CASSLRQPGFNEQFF. DNA for the CDR3: TGTGCCAGCAGCTTAAGACAGCCAGGATTCAATGAGCAGTTCTTC. This rearrangement joins TRBV7-2 to TRBJ2-1, with D possibly TRBD1 on 5 matching bases. CDR3 length: 15 residues. With 2 bases removed from V and 6 bases from J, the gap between germline ends came to 14 bases. In germline, CDR1 is SGHTA, CDR2 FQGNSA.

This clonotype was picked up many times. This chain connects TRBV28 to TRBJ2-3, with a possible D match to TRBD1 (6 bases). This CDR3 region has 15 residues. Trimming left V 5 bases short and J 2 bases short, with 14 bases between. Germline-derived CDR1 and CDR2 are MDHEN and SYDVKM. CDR3 residues: CASSLQGRDTDTQYF. The CDR3 DNA reads as TGTGCCAGCAGTCTACAGGGTCGGGACACAGATACGCAGTATTTT. Full variable domain (missing parts from reference TRBV28 and TRBJ2-3): DVKVTQSSRYLVKRTGEKVFLECVQDMDHENMFWYRQDPGLGLRLIYFSYDVKMKEKGDIPEGYSVSREKKERFSLILESASTNQTSMYLCASSLQGRDTDTQYFGPGTRLTVL.

This clonotype has at least ten counts. The chain combines TRBV3-1 with TRBJ1-1, with D maybe TRBD1 (5 bases). Germline CDR1 LGHDT, CDR2 YNNKEL (reference sequence). This CDR3 has 14 residues. V dropped 8 bases and J dropped 10 bases, with 23 bases sitting between them. CDR3 coding DNA: TGTGCCAGCTCAGCGATGCAGGGTCAGGCTCGAGCTTTCTTT. Residues: CASSAMQGQARAFF.

This clonotype was seen more than once but under ten times. This sequence joins TRBV7-3 and TRBJ2-1; D possibly matches TRBD1 or TRBD2 (5 bases each). Trimming pared 5 bases from V and 2 bases from J, leaving 13 bases between. The CDR3 is 15 amino acids. Germline values: CDR1 SGHTA, CDR2 FQGTGA. CDR3: CASSKGTVTYNEQFF. The DNA of the CDR3 is TGTGCCAGCAGCAAAGGGACGGTGACCTACAATGAGCAGTTCTTC. The variable domain in full, completed from reference TRBV7-3 and TRBJ2-1, reads GAGVSQTPSNKVTEKGKYVELRCDPISGHTALYWYRQSLGQGPEFLIYFQGTGAADDSGLPNDRFFAVRPEGSVSTLKIQRTERGDSAVYLCASSKGTVTYNEQFFGPGTRLTVL.

This chain connects TRBV6-1 to TRBJ2-3, with 7 nucleotides matching TRBD2. This CDR3 comprises 14 residues. The V and J ends lost 6 bases and 4 bases, in that order; junction bases with no gene match: 7. Germline loops: CDR1 MNHNS, CDR2 SASEGT. DNA for the CDR3: TGTGCCAGCAGGTCGACTAGCCGGGCAGATACGCAGTATTTT. Translating gives CASRSTSRADTQYF.

This clonotype was picked up a small number of times. This chain connects TRBV15 to TRBJ1-4, with D unclear. Trimming took 5 bases from V and 6 from J, leaving 10 bases between them. Germline loops: CDR1 LNHNV, CDR2 YYDKDF (reference sequence). This CDR3 has 13 residues. The CDR3 loop is CATSHLGDEKLFF. CDR3 bases: TGTGCCACCAGCCACTTGGGTGATGAAAAACTGTTTTTT.

The table lists this clonotype with a few counts. This chain joins TRBV2 and TRBJ2-1; TRBD2 matches 8 bases. The junction had 10 bases not matched to a gene; V was cut back by 5 bases and J by 4 bases. Germline CDR1 SNHLY, CDR2 FYNNEI. The CDR3 covers 16 residues. CDR3 sequence: CASSILAGGTYNEQFF. CDR3 DNA sequence: TGTGCCAGCAGTATACTGGCGGGGGGTACTTACAATGAGCAGTTCTTC.

The CDR3 DNA is TGCAGCGTCGGTTCTCGACTAGCGGTCGTAGGGGAGCAGTACTTC. Translating gives CSVGSRLAVVGEQYF. The rearrangement links TRBV29-1 to TRBJ2-7; TRBD2 matches 9 bases. Germline V gene sequence: CDR1 SQVTM, CDR2 ANQGSEA. The CDR3 is made up of 15 amino acids. V lost 6 bases, J lost 7 bases, and 16 bases stayed unmatched.

This clonotype was found many times. This chain connects TRBV5-1 to TRBJ2-5, with D possibly being TRBD1 (5 bases). Trimming took off 4 bases at V and 1 base at J, with 20 bases between the two ends. This CDR3 comprises 17 residues. Germline V lookup: CDR1 SGHRS, CDR2 YFSETQ. The chain's CDR3 is CASSPASLVTGQETQYF. For the CDR3, the DNA is TGCGCCAGCAGCCCAGCATCCCTTGTAACAGGCCAAGAGACCCAGTACTTC. Full variable domain (rest looked up from reference TRBV5-1 and TRBJ2-5): KAGVTQTPRYLIKTRGQQVTLSCSPISGHRSVSWYQQTPGQGLQFLFEYFSETQRNKGNFPGRFSGRQFSNSRSEMNVSTLELGDSALYLCASSPASLVTGQETQYFGPGTRLLVL.

This clonotype came up many times. One end of the junction does not line up with germline, which may come from a read error. This chain uses TRBV7-7 with TRBJ2-2, with a weak D call TRBD1 (5 bases). This CDR3 is 14 amino acids long. Germline loops: CDR1 SSHAT, CDR2 FNYEAQ (reference sequence). The DNA for the CDR3 is TGTGCTAGCAGCCGCCAGGGATTGGCCGGGGAGCTGTTTTTT. Encoded protein: CASSRQGLAGELFF.

The J gene is TRBJ2-5, the V gene TRBV2; TRBD1 might be the D (5 bases). Trimming cost V 6 bases and J 8 bases, with 16 bases left between them. This CDR3 has 13 residues. Germline V gene data show CDR1 as SNHLY and CDR2 as FYNNEI. CDR3: CASRFRQPATQYF. CDR3 coding DNA: TGTGCCAGCAGATTCAGACAGCCGGCCACCCAGTACTTC. The full variable domain, its missing parts supplied by reference TRBV2 and TRBJ2-5, is EPEVTQTPSHQVTQMGQEVILRCVPISNHLYFYWYRQILGQKVEFLVSFYNNEISEKSEIFDDQFSVERPDGSNFTLKIRSTKLEDSAMYFCASRFRQPATQYFGPGTRLLVL.

This clonotype was observed at least ten times. The chain joins TRBV20-1 to TRBJ2-1, with a tentative D call TRBD2 (6 bases). V shed 3 bases and J shed 10 bases, with 16 bases lying between them. This CDR3 is 13 amino acids long. CDR1 and CDR2 (germline): DFQATT, SNEGSKA (reference sequence). The CDR3 DNA sequence: TGCAGTGCTAGGGGGACTGGGGAATGGGAGCAGTTCTTC. Translation gives CSARGTGEWEQFF.

The rearrangement joins TRBV20-1 to TRBJ2-7; 8 bases map to TRBD2. Losses at the gene ends were 2 bases for V and 3 bases for J; bases not matched to a gene: 12. In germline, CDR1 is DFQATT, CDR2 SNEGSKA (reference sequence). The CDR3 is 16 residues long. CDR3 nucleotide sequence: TGCAGTGCTAGAAGCCGCCGGCGGGAGGCCCTCTACGAGCAGTACTTC. Protein sequence: CSARSRRREALYEQYF.

This clonotype was detected only once. The V call is TRBV6-2 or TRBV6-3, the J call TRBJ2-5; 9 bases agree with TRBD1. J lost 4 bases, V lost 6 bases, and 6 bases had no gene match. Per the germline V gene, CDR1 is MNHEY and CDR2 is SVGEGT. CDR3 length: 14 amino acids. The CDR3 sequence: CASRTGQGRETQYF. The CDR3 coding sequence is TGTGCCAGCAGGACGGGACAGGGACGAGAGACCCAGTACTTC.

In this sample, this clonotype turned up a few times. The genes are TRBV11-2 and TRBJ1-5; TRBD1 matches 7 bases. Trimming at V came to 1 base and at J to 5 bases, leaving 2 bases not matched to a gene. The CDR3 extends over 14 amino acids. Germline V lookup: CDR1 SGHAT, CDR2 FQNNGV. The CDR3 DNA follows: TGTGCCAGCAGCTTAGGGGACAGCCATCAGCCCCAGCATTTT. This codes for CASSLGDSHQPQHF.

The J gene is TRBJ2-3, the V gene TRBV7-2, with D possibly being TRBD1 or TRBD2 (5 bases each). Germline V gene sequence: CDR1 SGHTA, CDR2 FQGNSA. Trimming removed 5 bases from V and 10 bases from J, with 13 bases in between. The CDR3 sequence is 12 residues long. CDR3 region: CASSPGTSAQYF. The CDR3 coding sequence is TGTGCCAGCAGCCCCGGGACCTCTGCGCAGTATTTT.

The chain links TRBV20-1 to TRBJ2-5, with 8 bases fitting TRBD1. Germline V gene data show CDR1 as DFQATT and CDR2 as SNEGSKA (reference sequence). V dropped 0 bases and J dropped 5; count of bases not matched to a gene: 8. This CDR3 has 15 residues. The chain's CDR3 is CSARDARTGQETQYF. CDR3 in DNA: TGCAGTGCTAGAGATGCTCGGACAGGGCAGGAGACCCAGTACTTC.

The chain couples TRBV11-2 to TRBJ2-1, with D hard to call. CDR3 length: 14 amino acids. V shed 0 bases and J shed 7 bases, with 10 bases lying between them. CDR1 and CDR2 from the germline V gene are SGHAT and FQNNGV. CDR3 nucleotide sequence: TGTGCCAGCAGCTTAGATCCTTTGGGGAATGAGCAGTTCTTC. Translating it yields CASSLDPLGNEQFF.

This clonotype was picked up a small number of times. V and J are TRBV20-1 and TRBJ2-3; D remains ambiguous. Deletions cut 5 bases from V and 3 bases from J, with 12 bases between. CDR1 is DFQATT, CDR2 SNEGSKA, per germline (reference sequence). CDR3 length equals 13 residues. CDR3 nucleotides: TGCAGTGCTTTCCAAAGCGAGACAGATACGCAGTATTTT. Protein product: CSAFQSETDTQYF.

Many counts were recorded for this clonotype. J is TRBJ2-3 and V is TRBV5-1; TRBD1 is a possible D gene (6 bases). CDR1 is SGHRS, CDR2 YFSETQ, per germline. This CDR3 contains 15 residues. V was cut by 4 bases and J by 0 bases, with 12 bases left in between. The CDR3 DNA is TGCGCCAGCAGCCAGCACAGGGATAGCACAGATACGCAGTATTTT. Residues: CASSQHRDSTDTQYF.

The sample holds a few counts of this clonotype. This sequence joins TRBV6-2 or TRBV6-3 and TRBJ2-2; TRBD2 is a possible D gene (5 bases). The V end was cut by 1 base, the J end by 6 bases, with 15 bases between. This CDR3 has 16 residues. Germline-derived CDR1 and CDR2 are MNHEY and SVGEGT. The DNA for the CDR3 is TGTGCCAGCAGTTACTACGGCGGGCGTCACGCCGGGGAGCTGTTTTTT. Translation gives CASSYYGGRHAGELFF.

CDR3 coding DNA: TGCGCCAGCAGCCAAGTTTGGGGGGATCAGCCCCAGCATTTT. Its protein product is CASSQVWGDQPQHF. V and J are TRBV4-3 and TRBJ1-5, with TRBD1 as a possible D gene (5 bases). CDR1 LGHNA and CDR2 YSLEER come from the germline V gene. CDR3 length: 14 amino acids. Trimming removed 1 base from V and 5 bases from J, with 9 bases in between.